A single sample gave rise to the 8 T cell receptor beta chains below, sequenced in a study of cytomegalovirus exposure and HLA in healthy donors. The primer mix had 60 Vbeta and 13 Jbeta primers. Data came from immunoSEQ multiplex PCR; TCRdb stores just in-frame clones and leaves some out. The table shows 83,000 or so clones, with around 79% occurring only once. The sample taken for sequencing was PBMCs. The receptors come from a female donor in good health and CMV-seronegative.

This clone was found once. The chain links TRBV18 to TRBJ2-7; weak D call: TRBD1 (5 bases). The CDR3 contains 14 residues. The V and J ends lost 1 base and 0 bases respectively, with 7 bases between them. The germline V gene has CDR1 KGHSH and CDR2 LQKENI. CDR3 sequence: CASSPLQDSYEQYF. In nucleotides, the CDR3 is TGTGCCAGCTCACCACTACAGGACTCCTACGAGCAGTACTTC.

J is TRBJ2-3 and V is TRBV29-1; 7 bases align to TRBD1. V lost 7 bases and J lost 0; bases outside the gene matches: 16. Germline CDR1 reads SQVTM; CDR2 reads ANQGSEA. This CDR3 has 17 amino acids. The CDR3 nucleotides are TGCAGCGCCCTAGGGGACAGAAAATTACCTAGCACAGATACGCAGTATTTT. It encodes CSALGDRKLPSTDTQYF.

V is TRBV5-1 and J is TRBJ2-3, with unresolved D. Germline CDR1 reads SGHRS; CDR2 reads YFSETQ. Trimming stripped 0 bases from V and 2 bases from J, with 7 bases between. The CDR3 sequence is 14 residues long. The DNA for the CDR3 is TGCGCCAGCAGCTTGGTTCGGTTCACAGATACGCAGTATTTT. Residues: CASSLVRFTDTQYF.

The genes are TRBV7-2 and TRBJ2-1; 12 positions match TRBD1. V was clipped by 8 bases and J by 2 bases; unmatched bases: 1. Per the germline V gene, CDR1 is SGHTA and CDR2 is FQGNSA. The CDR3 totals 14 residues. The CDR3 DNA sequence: TGTGCCAGCGGGACAGGGGGCGCCTACAATGAGCAGTTCTTC. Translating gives CASGTGGAYNEQFF.

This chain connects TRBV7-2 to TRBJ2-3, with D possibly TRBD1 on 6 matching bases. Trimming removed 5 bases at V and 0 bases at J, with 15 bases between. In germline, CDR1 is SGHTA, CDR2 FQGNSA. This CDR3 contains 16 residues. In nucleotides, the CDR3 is TGTGCCAGCAGCCCTCCCGGGACACGTAGCACAGATACGCAGTATTTT. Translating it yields CASSPPGTRSTDTQYF.

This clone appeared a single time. CDR3 loop: CASSEVETPYEQYF. The CDR3 nucleotides read TGTGCCAGCAGTGAAGTGGAGACCCCCTACGAGCAGTACTTC. This sequence joins TRBV25-1 and TRBJ2-7; D not resolved. With 2 bases removed from V and 2 bases from J, the gap between germline ends came to 10 bases. The CDR3 sequence is 14 residues long. Germline loops: CDR1 MGHDK, CDR2 SYGVNS.

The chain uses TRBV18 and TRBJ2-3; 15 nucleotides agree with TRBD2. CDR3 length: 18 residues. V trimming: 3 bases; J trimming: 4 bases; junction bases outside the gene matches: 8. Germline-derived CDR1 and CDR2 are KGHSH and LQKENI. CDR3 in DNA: TGTGCCAGCTCACCTACGCTGGGACTAGCGGGAGGAGCAGATACGCAGTATTTT. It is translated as CASSPTLGLAGGADTQYF.

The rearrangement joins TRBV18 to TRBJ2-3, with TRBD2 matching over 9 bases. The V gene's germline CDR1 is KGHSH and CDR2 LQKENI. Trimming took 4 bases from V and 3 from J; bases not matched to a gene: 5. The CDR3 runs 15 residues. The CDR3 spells CASSRGTSLTDTQYF. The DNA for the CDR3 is TGTGCCAGCTCACGCGGGACTAGCCTTACAGATACGCAGTATTTT.